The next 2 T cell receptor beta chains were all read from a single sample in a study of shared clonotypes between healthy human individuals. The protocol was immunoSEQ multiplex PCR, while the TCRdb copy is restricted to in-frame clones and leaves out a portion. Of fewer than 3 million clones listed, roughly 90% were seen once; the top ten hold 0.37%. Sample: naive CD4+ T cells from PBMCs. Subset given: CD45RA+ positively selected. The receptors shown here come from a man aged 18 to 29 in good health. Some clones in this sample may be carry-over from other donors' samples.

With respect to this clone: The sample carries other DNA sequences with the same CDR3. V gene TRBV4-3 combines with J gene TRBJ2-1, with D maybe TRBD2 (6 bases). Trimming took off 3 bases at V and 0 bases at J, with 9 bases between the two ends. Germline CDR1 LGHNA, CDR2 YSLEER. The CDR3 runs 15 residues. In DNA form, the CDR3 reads TGCGCCAGCAGCCAGGGACTTAGCTCCTACAATGAGCAGTTCTTC. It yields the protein CASSQGLSSYNEQFF.

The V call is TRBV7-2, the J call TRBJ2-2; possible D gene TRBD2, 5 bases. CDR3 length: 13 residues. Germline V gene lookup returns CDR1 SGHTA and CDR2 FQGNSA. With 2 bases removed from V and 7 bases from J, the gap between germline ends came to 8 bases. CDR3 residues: CASSLWENGELFF. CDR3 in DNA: TGTGCCAGCAGCTTATGGGAGAACGGGGAGCTGTTTTTT.